The source of this T cell receptor (beta chain) is a study of T cell responses to AZD1222 COVID-19 vaccine. The study, taken as a whole, reports: Baseline testing showed seropositivity in only six AZD1222 recipients.

A remark on this clone: Antigen: not known.

Only in-frame clones appear in the TCRdb table, and some are missing; sequencing was by immunoSEQ multiplex PCR. The sample contains about 120,000 clones, around nine tenths of which appear only once. The clonotype comes from an adult who received the AZD1222 COVID-19 vaccine. The sequenced sample was peripheral blood, obtained 28 days after the second AZD1222 dose.

The CDR3 here is CASSRKTSGSTDTQYF. The CDR3 DNA follows: TGCGCCAGCAGCCGCAAAACTAGCGGGAGCACAGATACGCAGTATTTT. The chain employs TRBV5-1 and TRBJ2-3, with 9 bases that match TRBD2. After removal of 4 bases from V and 0 bases from J, the junction contained 6 bases not matched to a gene. The CDR3 contains 16 residues. Germline CDR1 and CDR2: SGHRS and YFSETQ.